This TCR beta chain stems from a study of blood T cell repertoires in COVID-19. The CDR3 is 17 amino acids. The V end was cut by 0 bases, the J end by 0 bases, with 11 bases between. Germline loops: CDR1 SGHAT, CDR2 FQNNGV. How the authors handled the data: The assay estimated nucleated cells by amplifying reference gene primers. Profiling relied on immunoSEQ multiplex PCR, and the TCRdb table lists in-frame clones only, not all of them. For V, J and clone size, that table is used; D and trimming come from the DNA. In the table there are roughly 160,000 clones, approximately 84% of which are singletons.

The TCR comes from a woman between 40 and 50 years old with acute COVID-19. Material: PBMCs or T cells enriched from blood (not recorded which). The rearrangement joins TRBV11-2 to TRBJ2-2; D possibly corresponds to TRBD2 (5 bases). As DNA, the CDR3 is TGTGCCAGCAGCTTAGATTGGGCGGGTTCGAACACCGGGGAGCTGTTTTTT. It codes for CASSLDWAGSNTGELFF.